The TCR beta chain under discussion was sequenced for a study of T cell clonotyping in hematopoietic cell transplantation. By sample share, this clone is medium-sized. As yet, its antigen is unknown. Study results and limitations: After transplant, recipient diversity fell while pathologically expanded clonotypes grew through day 180. Few recipient clonotypes overlapped donors; over 95% were de novo at given depth. Graft donor and pretransplant recipient Inverse Simpson Index values predicted broader posttransplant TCR diversity. No sorting was done, leaving CD4 and CD8 contributions mixed.

Sequencing was performed with immunoSEQ multiplex PCR; in TCRdb, only in-frame clones are kept and a portion is missing. The sample has nearly 70,000 clones; 90% to 95% are singletons. Germline V gene sequence: CDR1 SGHAT, CDR2 FQNNGV. This CDR3 comprises 17 residues. The V gene end was trimmed by 0 bases and the J gene end by 0 bases; junction bases not matched to a gene: 5. The clonotype originates from a man aged 45-65 years in good health. Some clones in this sample may be carry-over from other donors' samples. The chain combines TRBV11-2 with TRBJ2-7; 10 nucleotides match TRBD2. The sequenced sample was peripheral blood mononuclear cells. The CDR3 nucleotides are TGTGCCAGCAGCTTAGATTTTAGCGGGAGGAGCTCCTACGAGCAGTACTTC. Translating it yields CASSLDFSGRSSYEQYF.